Included here is one T cell receptor beta chain sequence, with context. After removal of 2 bases from V and 4 bases from J, the junction contained 3 bases not matched to a gene. Germline CDR1 is SGHNT and CDR2 is YYREEE (reference sequence). This CDR3 contains 15 residues. This entry is derived from a study of blood T cell repertoires in COVID-19. Study-level information: COVID-19 samples, acute and convalescent, were from the United States, Italy and Spain. In each case, the material was cDNA or gDNA derived from T cells, B-cell-depleted T cells, or PBMCs.

How the authors handled the data: Nucleated cell number was recorded as an estimate derived from reference gene primer amplification. Produced via immunoSEQ multiplex PCR; TCRdb's table is partial and in-frame only. D and trimming were read from the DNA, whereas the V and J calls and clone size are those reported in that table. Of 150,000 to 200,000 clones listed, 82% are singletons. The receptor was isolated from a woman older than 75 with acute or convalescent COVID-19. The V and J genes are TRBV5-4 and TRBJ2-1; 10 bases map to TRBD2. Sequencing input: peripheral blood. CDR3 DNA sequence: TGTGCCAGCAGCTTTCCTAGCGGGGGATACAATGAGCAGTTCTTC. It specifies CASSFPSGGYNEQFF.